One and the same sample provided the 13 T cell receptor beta chains below, sequenced in a study of T cells in Graves' hyperthyroidism and ophthalmopathy. Amplification yielded TCR beta CDR3 regions, with RNA transcripts as the source. The HTBI set primed first-round TCR CDR3 RT-PCR. TCRdb reanalysed the multiplex PCR reads using MiXCR and keeps one entry per CDR3 protein. Of fewer than 750,000 distinct CDR3 sequences listed, roughly 15% were seen once; the top ten hold about 4.5%. The sample taken for sequencing was blood. These receptors all stem from a middle-aged woman with Graves' ophthalmopathy.

Ten or more counts support this clonotype. J is TRBJ2-7 and V is TRBV7-8, with D possibly being TRBD1 or TRBD2 (5 bases each). CDR3 length equals 16 residues. The V end lost 4 bases, the J end lost 4 bases, and 20 bases lay between the germline ends. Per germline, CDR1 SGHVS and CDR2 FQNEAQ. The CDR3 region has the DNA TGTGCCAGCAGCTCGGGCCCGGGGCAGGGCGGATACGAGCAGTACTTC. Residues: CASSSGPGQGGYEQYF.

This clonotype was seen at least ten times. The chain carries TRBV10-1 and TRBJ1-5; D ambiguous. Trimming shortened V by 0 bases and J by 5 bases, and 5 bases separated the two germline ends. Germline-derived CDR1 and CDR2 are WNHNN and SYGVQD (reference sequence). The CDR3 extends over 13 amino acids. The CDR3 region has the DNA TGCGCCAGCAGTGAGTCCGGACATCAGCCCCAGCATTTT. Translating it yields CASSESGHQPQHF.

This clonotype was detected ten times or more. The chain combines TRBV11-2 with TRBJ1-1; no definite D call. V was trimmed by 5 bases and J by 10 bases, leaving 11 bases between them. The CDR3 loop spans 11 amino acids. CDR1 and CDR2 (germline): SGHAT, FQNNGV. In nucleotides, the CDR3 is TGTGCCAGCAGCCGAGGCTATGGAGCTTTCTTT. Translation gives CASSRGYGAFF.

The chain is built from TRBV6-2 or TRBV6-3 and TRBJ2-7, with D hard to call. V was pared by 2 bases and J by 5 bases, with 16 bases between. Germline-derived CDR1 and CDR2 are MNHEY and SVGEGT. This CDR3 is built from 15 residues. CDR3 coding DNA: TGTGCCAGCAGTTACGACCGGAAACCCGACGACGAGCAGTACTTC. It is translated as CASSYDRKPDDEQYF.

This clonotype was recorded at least ten times. This rearrangement joins TRBV20-1 to TRBJ1-1; TRBD1 matches at 7 bases. CDR3 length equals 13 residues. Germline V CDR1 and CDR2: DFQATT, SNEGSKA (reference sequence). Trimming at V came to 7 bases and at J to 1 base, leaving 6 bases not matched to a gene. In DNA form, the CDR3 reads TGCAGTGGTTTACAGGGGCCGAACACTGAAGCTTTCTTT. Its translation: CSGLQGPNTEAFF.

This clonotype was counted many times. The chain has TRBV15 and TRBJ2-2; D is perhaps TRBD1 or TRBD2 (6 bases each). V shed 1 base and J shed 6 bases, with 27 bases lying between them. The CDR3 totals 20 residues. Germline CDR1 LNHNV, CDR2 YYDKDF (reference sequence). CDR3 amino acids: CATSRGPSGFGGRSAGELFF. The CDR3 region has the DNA TGTGCCACCAGCAGAGGCCCCTCCGGTTTCGGGGGCAGGTCGGCCGGGGAGCTGTTTTTT.

This clonotype was seen repeatedly, ten times or more. The rearrangement links TRBV6-1 to TRBJ1-5; a weak D match, TRBD1 (6 bases). The CDR3 consists of 14 residues. Trimming cost V 3 bases and J 6 bases, with 12 bases left between them. The germline V gene encodes CDR1 MNHNS and CDR2 SASEGT. The CDR3 coding sequence is TGTGCCAGCAGTGATGGGCAGGGGACTCAGCCCCAGCATTTT. Amino acid sequence: CASSDGQGTQPQHF.

This clonotype was seen a few times. The CDR3 DNA reads TGTGCCACCCCCCGGGGCACTAGCAATCAGCCCCAGCATTTT. This codes for CATPRGTSNQPQHF. V usage is TRBV25-1 and J usage is TRBJ1-5; D perhaps matches TRBD1 (5 bases). Germline lookup yields CDR1 MGHDK and CDR2 SYGVNS. The CDR3 runs 14 residues. V lost 10 bases and J lost 0, with 13 bases in between.

This clonotype was seen more than once but under ten times. The rearrangement uses TRBV11-2 and TRBJ2-7; TRBD1 agrees at 12 bases. The germline gives CDR1 SGHAT, CDR2 FQNNGV. V was clipped by 4 bases and J by 3 bases; unmatched bases: 16. The CDR3 is 19 residues long. CDR3 coding DNA: TGTGCCAGCAGCTCTCCAACCGGGACAGGGGGCTTTTTTGTCTACGAGCAGTACTTC. The encoded protein is CASSSPTGTGGFFVYEQYF. The variable domain in full, with the rest retrieved from reference TRBV11-2 and TRBJ2-7, is EAGVAQSPRYKIIEKRQSVAFWCNPISGHATLYWYQQILGQGPKLLIQFQNNGVVDDSQLPKDRFSAERLKGVDSTLKIQPAKLEDSAVYLCASSSPTGTGGFFVYEQYFGPGTRLTVT.

At least ten counts were recorded for this clonotype. J is TRBJ1-1 and V is TRBV6-2 or TRBV6-3; no reliable D call. The CDR3 has 16 amino acids. Germline lookup yields CDR1 MNHEY and CDR2 SVGEGT. Trimming took off 6 bases at V and 3 bases at J, with 20 bases between the two ends. For the CDR3, the DNA is TGTGCCAGCAGGCCGCCCCGGGTGGGGATTCACACTGAAGCTTTCTTT. Translated: CASRPPRVGIHTEAFF.

This clonotype was picked up many times. The V and J genes are TRBV29-1 and TRBJ1-1; D perhaps matches TRBD1 (6 bases). V lost 5 bases and J lost 0, with 10 bases in between. The CDR3 length is 13 residues. From germline, CDR1 is SQVTM and CDR2 ANQGSEA. In DNA, the CDR3 is TGCAGCGTTAGACAGGCCCTGAACACTGAAGCTTTCTTT. Translation: CSVRQALNTEAFF.

This clonotype occurred many times. At one end, the junction sequence differs from germline, possibly due to a read error. The rearrangement links TRBV20-1 to TRBJ2-7; possibly TRBD2 for D (6 bases). CDR1 DFQATT and CDR2 SNEGSKA come from the germline V gene (reference sequence). CDR3 size: 14 residues. The CDR3 is CSARGAGLSYEQYF. The CDR3 DNA is TGCAGTGCCAGAGGGGCGGGGCTCTCCTACGAGCAGTACTTC.

This clonotype was observed many times. This chain joins TRBV19 and TRBJ1-2, with 8 positions matching TRBD1. The CDR3 contains 15 residues. Germline V lookup: CDR1 LNHDA, CDR2 SQIVND (reference sequence). V shed 2 bases and J 4 bases; nucleotides not matched to a gene: 6. CDR3 sequence (DNA): TGTGCCAGTAGTATATTCGCCGGGACAGGCTATGGCTACACCTTC. The encoded protein is CASSIFAGTGYGYTF.